The TCR beta chain under discussion was sequenced for a study of T cells in Graves' hyperthyroidism and ophthalmopathy. Hyperthyroidism was newly diagnosed in patients aged 18 to 65 (duration under 2 months). Exclusion of patients followed from uncontrolled infection, other autoimmune disease, pregnancy or lactation. The CDR3 covers 14 residues. Germline V gives CDR1 SNHLY, CDR2 FYNNEI. V lost 1 base to trimming and J lost 1 base, with 7 bases between them. Worth noting for this clonotype: The target antigen is unknown.

Study outcomes and limitations: Most thyroid-expanded clonotypes above 0.001 were also found in blood.

Amplified TCR beta CDR3 regions came from RNA transcripts. The HTBI set primed first-round TCR CDR3 RT-PCR. TCRdb re-called the multiplex PCR reads with MiXCR, one entry per CDR3 protein. There are hundreds of thousands of distinct CDR3 sequences in the sample; roughly 14% occur only once, and 12% to 15% lies in the top ten. The chain carries TRBV2 and TRBJ1-2; D not resolved. The sequence was collected from a woman in her late teens or twenties with Graves' hyperthyroidism. The sample comprised blood. Here the CDR3 reads CASSEDGFNYGYTF. CDR3 nucleotides: TGTGCCAGCAGTGAAGACGGCTTTAACTATGGCTACACCTTC.